This is a list of T cell receptor beta chains from one sample in a study of CD8+ T cells in alopecia areata. TCRdb's copy holds only in-frame clones and misses some; the assay was immunoSEQ multiplex PCR. The sample yields about 110,000 clones, 50% to 75% seen once. Sample: CD8+ T cells sorted from blood, taken at week 24, from a patient treated with tofacitinib. These receptors were collected from a human donor with alopecia areata. Both conserved end residues are part of each CDR3. D genes are given only for firm matches. Clone sizes are given selectively: once, few, many, or a class where the clone is expanded.

CDR3 length	V gene	D gene	clone size	J gene	CDR3 protein	CDR3 DNA
14	TRBV14	-	-	TRBJ1-6	CASSHSRGNSPLHF	TGTGCCAGCAGCCATTCCAGGGGAAATTCACCCCTCCACTTT
15	TRBV9	-	-	TRBJ2-1	CASSVGSTTYNEQFF	TGTGCCAGCAGCGTAGGGAGCACGACCTACAATGAGCAGTTCTTC
13	TRBV2	-	-	TRBJ2-5	CASRTQVKETQYF	TGTGCCAGCAGGACTCAGGTGAAAGAGACCCAGTACTTC
15	TRBV5-4	-	-	TRBJ2-2	CASSLKGRDTGELFF	TGTGCCAGCAGCTTGAAGGGACGCGACACCGGGGAGCTGTTTTTT
14	TRBV4-1	-	-	TRBJ2-1	CASSQRTSYNEQFF	TGCGCCAGCAGCCAAAGAACTTCCTACAATGAGCAGTTCTTC
14	TRBV7-9	-	few	TRBJ1-1	CASSRRQVNTEAFF	TGTGCCAGCAGCCGTCGACAGGTGAACACTGAAGCTTTCTTT
15	TRBV2	TRBD1	many	TRBJ1-2	CASSEAVRGLEGYTF	TGTGCCAGCAGTGAAGCGGTCAGGGGGCTCGAGGGCTACACCTTC
12	TRBV4-3	-	-	TRBJ2-3	CASSPGGYTQYF	TGCGCCAGCAGCCCCGGGGGCTATACGCAGTATTTT
16	TRBV9	-	-	TRBJ2-7	CASSRSPGTAYYEQYF	TGTGCCAGCAGCCGATCACCCGGGACGGCATACTACGAGCAGTACTTC
15	TRBV30	TRBD1	few	TRBJ2-7	CAWSRPGTGSYEQYF	TGTGCCTGGAGCCGTCCCGGGACAGGGTCCTACGAGCAGTACTTC
15	TRBV5-1	-	-	TRBJ2-1	CASSLEGGSYNEQFF	TGCGCCAGCAGCTTAGAGGGAGGATCCTACAATGAGCAGTTCTTC
13	TRBV29-1	-	few	TRBJ2-5	CSVENPYQETQYF	TGCAGCGTTGAGAACCCGTACCAAGAGACCCAGTACTTC
14	TRBV27	-	-	TRBJ1-5	CASSLRQGDQPQHF	TGTGCCAGCAGTTTACGGCAGGGTGATCAGCCCCAGCATTTT
15	TRBV11-1	-	once	TRBJ2-1	CASSLVGRSYNEQFF	TGTGCCAGCAGCTTAGTCGGCCGCTCCTACAATGAGCAGTTCTTC
15	TRBV13	TRBD1	-	TRBJ2-7	CASSLGTGGSYEQYF	TGTGCCAGCAGCTTAGGGACAGGGGGCTCATACGAGCAGTACTTC
12	TRBV30	-	-	TRBJ1-1	CAWKTGHPEAFF	TGTGCCTGGAAAACAGGCCATCCTGAAGCTTTCTTT
11	TRBV27	-	-	TRBJ2-7	CATGDPYEQYF	TGTGCCACCGGCGACCCCTACGAGCAGTACTTC
16	TRBV2	-	-	TRBJ2-1	CASSELPGVGSNEQFF	TGTGCCAGCAGTGAATTGCCGGGAGTGGGGAGCAATGAGCAGTTCTTC
16	TRBV6-5	-	-	TRBJ2-5	CASSYMAGYVQETQYF	TGTGCCAGCAGTTATATGGCAGGCTACGTTCAAGAGACCCAGTACTTC
13	TRBV7-8	-	few	TRBJ2-7	CASRAGNSYEQYF	TGTGCCAGCAGGGCAGGGAACTCCTACGAGCAGTACTTC